This TCR beta chain comes out of a study of blood T cell repertoires in COVID-19. The overall study: The United States, Italy and Spain provided the acute and convalescent COVID-19 samples. PBMCs, B-cell-depleted T cells, or T cells were the source of the cDNA or gDNA that made up the material.

Original processing methods: Nucleated cell counts were estimated from reference gene primer amplification. Here immunoSEQ multiplex PCR was the method, and the copy in TCRdb shows in-frame clones only, minus some. V, J and clone size reflect that table, while D and trimming were determined from the DNA. The sample lists 150,000 to 200,000 clones; 86% were seen once. This clone appeared once. Germline V CDR1 and CDR2: SNHLY, FYNNEI. The CDR3 has 14 amino acids. V lost 8 bases and J 0 bases, leaving 11 bases between the germline ends. The sequencing input was peripheral blood. This receptor was obtained from a man in his 70s with acute or convalescent COVID-19. The gene calls are TRBV2 and TRBJ1-5; D gene uncertain. In nucleotides, the CDR3 is TGTGCCAGCGCGGGCCTAGATAGCAATCAGCCCCAGCATTTT. Translated, it gives CASAGLDSNQPQHF.